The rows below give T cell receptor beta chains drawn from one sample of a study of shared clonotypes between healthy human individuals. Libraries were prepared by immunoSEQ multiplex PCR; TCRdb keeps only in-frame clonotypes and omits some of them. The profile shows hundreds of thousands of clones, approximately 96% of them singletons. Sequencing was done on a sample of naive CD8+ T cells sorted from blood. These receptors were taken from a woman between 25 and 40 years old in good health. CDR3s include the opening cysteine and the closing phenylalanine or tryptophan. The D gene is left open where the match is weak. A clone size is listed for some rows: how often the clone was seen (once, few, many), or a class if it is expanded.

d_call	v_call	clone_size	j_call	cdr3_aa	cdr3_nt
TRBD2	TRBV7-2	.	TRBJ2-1	CASSLIAGAYNEQFF	TGTGCCAGCAGCTTAATAGCGGGAGCCTACAATGAGCAGTTCTTC
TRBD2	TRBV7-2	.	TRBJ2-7	CASSLTAGVTYEQYF	TGTGCCAGCAGCTTAACAGCGGGGGTGACCTACGAGCAGTACTTC
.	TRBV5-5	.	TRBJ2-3	CASSRRGGGDSDTQYF	TGTGCCAGCAGCCGAAGAGGTGGCGGAGACTCCGATACGCAGTATTTT
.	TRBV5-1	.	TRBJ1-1	CASSEGGANTEAFF	TGCGCCAGCAGTGAGGGAGGGGCGAACACTGAAGCTTTCTTT
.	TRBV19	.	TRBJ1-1	CASSMRGVEAFF	TGTGCCAGTAGTATGCGGGGAGTTGAAGCTTTCTTT
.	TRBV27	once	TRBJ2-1	CASSLVAAFREQFF	TGTGCCAGCAGTTTAGTGGCGGCGTTCCGTGAGCAGTTCTTC
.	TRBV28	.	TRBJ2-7	CASSPTAPFSYEQYF	TGTGCCAGCAGCCCGACAGCCCCGTTTTCCTACGAGCAGTACTTC
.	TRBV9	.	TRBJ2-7	CASSVEASYEQYF	TGTGCCAGCAGCGTAGAGGCTTCCTACGAGCAGTACTTC
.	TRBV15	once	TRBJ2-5	CATSRGFGRQETQYF	TGTGCCACCAGCAGAGGTTTTGGACGCCAAGAGACCCAGTACTTC
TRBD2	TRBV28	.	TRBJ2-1	CASSLGLAGTSYNEQFF	TGTGCCAGCAGTCTGGGACTAGCGGGAACCTCCTACAATGAGCAGTTCTTC
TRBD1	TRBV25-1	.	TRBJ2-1	CASSERGTVENEQFF	TGTGCCAGCAGTGAACGTGGGACAGTTGAGAATGAGCAGTTCTTC
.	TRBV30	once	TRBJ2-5	CAWSVIGAVAETQYF	TGTGCCTGGAGTGTTATCGGCGCGGTGGCAGAGACCCAGTACTTC
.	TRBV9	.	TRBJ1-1	CASSETRHTEAFF	TGTGCCAGCAGCGAGACCCGACACACTGAAGCTTTCTTT
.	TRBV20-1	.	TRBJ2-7	CSAEGLEQYF	TGCAGTGCTGAGGGACTGGAGCAGTACTTC
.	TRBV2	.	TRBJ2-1	CAVVEGRTYNEQFF	TGTGCCGTCGTTGAAGGGCGAACCTACAATGAGCAGTTCTTC
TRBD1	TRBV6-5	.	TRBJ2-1	CASTGTGSGNEQFF	TGTGCCAGCACCGGGACAGGGTCTGGGAATGAGCAGTTCTTC
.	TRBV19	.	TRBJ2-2	CASSTWGIGELFF	TGTGCCAGTAGTACGTGGGGTATCGGGGAGCTGTTTTTT
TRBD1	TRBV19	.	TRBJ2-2	CASTPGQGAGGELFF	TGTGCCAGTACTCCGGGACAGGGAGCTGGCGGGGAGCTGTTTTTT
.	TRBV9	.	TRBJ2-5	CASSVGGSGGETQYF	TGTGCCAGCAGCGTAGGAGGGTCGGGCGGGGAGACCCAGTACTTC
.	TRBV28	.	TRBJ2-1	CASSSISGGTPPGYNEQFF	TGTGCCAGCAGTTCGATCTCCGGAGGGACTCCCCCCGGGTACAATGAGCAGTTCTTC
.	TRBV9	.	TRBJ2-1	CASSEGNRYNEQFF	TGTGCCAGCAGCGAGGGGAATAGGTACAATGAGCAGTTCTTC
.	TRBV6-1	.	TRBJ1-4	CASSEGVFLNEKLFF	TGTGCCAGCAGTGAAGGTGTATTCCTCAATGAAAAACTGTTTTTT
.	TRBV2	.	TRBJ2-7	CAGSPPEDINIPKYF	TGTGCCGGTTCCCCACCCGAGGACATTAACATACCTAAGTACTTC
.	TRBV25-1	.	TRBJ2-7	CASSVGPYEQYF	TGTGCCAGCAGTGTGGGGCCCTACGAGCAGTACTTC